Following are 19 T cell receptor beta chains from one sample sequenced in a study of cytomegalovirus exposure and HLA in healthy donors. PCR primers comprised 60 Vbeta and 13 Jbeta primers. Assay: immunoSEQ multiplex PCR; the TCRdb copy retains only in-frame clones and omits some. This sample's table has about 200,000 clones. Sequencing was performed on PBMCs. These TCRs come from a girl aged 2 to 9 in good health and CMV-seropositive.

The gene calls are TRBV4-2 and TRBJ2-5; TRBD1 matches at 7 bases. This CDR3 has 17 residues. With V trimmed by 1 base and J by 4 bases, 12 bases remained unmatched. CDR1 and CDR2 from the germline V gene are LGHNA and YNFKEQ. CDR3 sequence: CASSQGGAPRDRETQYF. CDR3 sequence (DNA): TGTGCCAGCAGCCAAGGAGGGGCCCCTAGGGACAGAGAGACCCAGTACTTC.

The chain employs TRBV10-3 and TRBJ2-2; D is perhaps TRBD1 (5 bases). Germline V gene lookup returns CDR1 ENHRY and CDR2 SYGVKD. The CDR3 is 13 residues long. Trimming pared 7 bases from V and 5 bases from J, leaving 11 bases between. CDR3 in DNA: TGTGCCATCAAGAGCCAGGGTACCGGGGAGCTGTTTTTT. Translated: CAIKSQGTGELFF.

The chain combines TRBV11-3 with TRBJ2-2, with D perhaps TRBD1 (5 bases). The ends were cut back, 2 bases at V and 5 bases at J, with 6 bases in the middle. The CDR3 consists of 13 residues. Germline lookup yields CDR1 SGHNT and CDR2 YENEEA. This CDR3 reads CASSLRGTGELFF. CDR3 DNA: TGTGCCAGCAGCTTAAGGGGAACCGGGGAGCTGTTTTTT.

The chain recombines TRBV29-1 with TRBJ2-7, with TRBD1 identical over 8 bases. From germline, CDR1 is SQVTM and CDR2 ANQGSEA. The length of the CDR3 is 13 residues. J lost 4 bases, V lost 6 bases, and 8 bases had no gene match. CDR3 sequence (DNA): TGCAGCGTCTCCGGGACAGGTGATTACGAGCAGTACTTC. It codes for CSVSGTGDYEQYF.

The rearrangement links TRBV5-4 to TRBJ2-2; 12 bases align to TRBD2. The germline gives CDR1 SGHNT, CDR2 YYREEE (reference sequence). Trimming took 3 bases from V and 4 from J; bases not matched to a gene: 4. The CDR3 spans 16 residues. The CDR3 region has the DNA TGTGCCAGCAGCTCCGGACTAGCGGGAAGCACCGGGGAGCTGTTTTTT. It is translated as CASSSGLAGSTGELFF.

V and J are TRBV13 and TRBJ1-3; 10 positions agree with TRBD1. Germline V CDR1 and CDR2: PRHDT, FYEKMQ (reference sequence). This CDR3 is built from 15 residues. V gave up 1 base and J gave up 8 bases; unmatched junction bases: 5. In DNA, the CDR3 is TGTGCCAGCAGCTTAGTAAGGGACAGGGGACACACCATATATTTT. Encoded protein: CASSLVRDRGHTIYF. The full variable domain, completed using reference TRBV13 and TRBJ1-3, is AAGVIQSPRHLIKEKRETATLKCYPIPRHDTVYWYQQGPGQDPQFLISFYEKMQSDKGSIPDRFSAQQFSDYHSELNMSSLELGDSALYFCASSLVRDRGHTIYFGEGSWLTVV.

The rearrangement uses TRBV6-5 and TRBJ1-2, with 12 bases identical to TRBD1. The length of the CDR3 is 15 residues. Losses at the gene ends were 2 bases for V and 7 bases for J; bases not matched to a gene: 5. CDR1 is MNHEY, CDR2 SVGAGI, per germline. This CDR3 reads CASSYDGTGGLGYTF. CDR3 sequence (DNA): TGTGCCAGCAGTTACGACGGGACAGGGGGCCTTGGCTACACCTTC.

The chain combines TRBV2 with TRBJ2-4, with D perhaps TRBD2 (5 bases). Per the germline V gene, CDR1 is SNHLY and CDR2 is FYNNEI. V was clipped by 11 bases and J by 1 base, with 15 bases between them. There are 14 residues in the CDR3. The DNA for the CDR3 is TGTGCCGCTAGTCCGGGGTATGCCAAAAACATTCAGTACTTC. Protein product: CAASPGYAKNIQYF.

This chain joins TRBV6-4 and TRBJ1-4, with TRBD1 as a possible D gene (6 bases). The CDR3 has 14 amino acids. The V gene lost 11 bases and the J gene lost 1 base, with 14 bases spanning the gap. Germline loops: CDR1 MRHNA, CDR2 SNTAGT. The CDR3 nucleotides are TGTGCCCGGACCTTACAGGGAACTAATGAAAAACTGTTTTTT. It is translated as CARTLQGTNEKLFF.

V gene TRBV6-5 combines with J gene TRBJ2-1; 8 nucleotides agree with TRBD2. Trimming at V came to 0 bases and at J to 9 bases, leaving 7 bases not matched to a gene. Germline-derived CDR1 and CDR2 are MNHEY and SVGAGI. CDR3 length: 15 amino acids. CDR3 DNA: TGTGCCAGCAGTTACTCGAGAGCCCGGGAGGGTGAGCAGTTCTTC. Protein: CASSYSRAREGEQFF.

The chain links TRBV10-1 to TRBJ1-4; no clear D gene. V lost 0 bases and J lost 10, with 6 bases in between. Germline loops: CDR1 WNHNN, CDR2 SYGVQD (reference sequence). This CDR3 has 12 amino acids. The CDR3 spells CASSESFGKLFF. The CDR3 DNA is TGCGCCAGCAGTGAGTCTTTCGGAAAACTGTTTTTT.

The chain joins TRBV19 to TRBJ2-1, with 7 bases that match TRBD2. The CDR3 totals 14 residues. In germline, CDR1 is LNHDA, CDR2 SQIVND (reference sequence). After removal of 7 bases from V and 4 bases from J, the junction contained 7 bases not matched to a gene. The CDR3 DNA sequence: TGTGCCAGTAAAACGAGCGGGGAGTACAATGAGCAGTTCTTC. This encodes CASKTSGEYNEQFF.

J is TRBJ2-7 and V is TRBV11-2; 12 positions agree with TRBD2. Germline values: CDR1 SGHAT, CDR2 FQNNGV. J gave up 6 bases and V 5 bases, and 8 bases lay outside the gene matches. This CDR3 spans 15 amino acids. The CDR3 bases are TGTGCCAGCAGCCCTCCGGGACTAGCGGGCCGCGAGCAGTACTTC. Encoded protein: CASSPPGLAGREQYF.

V usage is TRBV4-2 and J usage is TRBJ2-4; 7 bases fit TRBD2. With 0 bases clipped from V and 6 bases from J, the junction kept 17 bases outside the gene matches. CDR1 is LGHNA and CDR2 is YNFKEQ in the germline V gene. This CDR3 has 19 amino acids. This chain's CDR3 is CASSQEVKRGPWSGNIQYF. The CDR3, as DNA: TGTGCCAGCAGCCAAGAGGTCAAGCGGGGCCCTTGGTCGGGAAACATTCAGTACTTC.

The chain has TRBV19 and TRBJ2-2; TRBD1 agrees at 10 bases. Germline V gives CDR1 LNHDA, CDR2 SQIVND (reference sequence). V dropped 5 bases and J dropped 5; count of bases not matched to a gene: 11. There are 17 residues in the CDR3. In DNA form, the CDR3 reads TGTGCCAGTAGTCCAACCGGGACAGGGGTGAGGACCGGGGAGCTGTTTTTT. Amino acids: CASSPTGTGVRTGELFF.

J is TRBJ2-4 and V is TRBV7-9; possibly TRBD2 for D (6 bases). The germline V and J ends were trimmed by 2 bases and 0 bases, with 14 bases remaining between them. The length of the CDR3 is 17 residues. The V gene's germline CDR1 is SEHNR and CDR2 FQNEAQ (reference sequence). CDR3 loop: CASSLLAQGLAKNIQYF. Here the CDR3 DNA reads TGTGCCAGCAGCTTATTGGCCCAGGGACTAGCCAAAAACATTCAGTACTTC.

V and J are TRBV7-8 and TRBJ1-5; D may be TRBD1 (6 bases). The length of the CDR3 is 15 residues. Deletions cut 3 bases from V and 2 bases from J, with 11 bases between. Germline V gene data show CDR1 as SGHVS and CDR2 as FQNEAQ. The CDR3 nucleotides read TGTGCCAGCAGCTTTCGGGCAGGGGGCAATCAGCCCCAGCATTTT. Translating it yields CASSFRAGGNQPQHF.

V and J are TRBV2 and TRBJ2-1; D perhaps matches TRBD1 (5 bases). The CDR3 extends over 12 amino acids. Looked up from germline, CDR1 is SNHLY and CDR2 is FYNNEI. Trimming cost V 4 bases and J 7 bases, with 8 bases left between them. CDR3 amino acids: CASSASGNEQFF. CDR3 nucleotide sequence: TGTGCCAGCAGTGCTTCAGGGAATGAGCAGTTCTTC. Variable domain in full (rest from reference TRBV2 and TRBJ2-1): EPEVTQTPSHQVTQMGQEVILRCVPISNHLYFYWYRQILGQKVEFLVSFYNNEISEKSEIFDDQFSVERPDGSNFTLKIRSTKLEDSAMYFCASSASGNEQFFGPGTRLTVL.

The rearrangement uses TRBV13 and TRBJ2-6; TRBD2 matches at 7 bases. The length of the CDR3 is 16 residues. The germline gives CDR1 PRHDT, CDR2 FYEKMQ (reference sequence). Trimming cost V 5 bases and J 1 base; bases outside gene matches: 5. The CDR3 sequence is CASSPGGRSGANVLTF. CDR3 nucleotide sequence: TGTGCCAGCAGCCCCGGGGGGAGGTCTGGGGCCAACGTCCTGACTTTC.